This T cell receptor beta chain was found in a study of cytomegalovirus exposure and HLA in healthy donors. In the study overall: There were some 400 genotyped donors. Of these, about 81% fell in the genetic ancestry cluster associated with self-reported Caucasian donors. General observations from the study: Associated with cytomegalovirus, according to the listing, were 150 to 200 TCR beta chains. For presence/absence analyses, sequencing depth was assumed to be roughly uniform across donors.

This clone has just a few counts. As yet, its antigen is unknown. V was clipped by 5 bases and J by 1 base; unmatched bases: 10. Germline V lookup: CDR1 SEHNR, CDR2 FQNEAQ (reference sequence). This CDR3 comprises 18 residues. 13 Jbeta primers and 60 Vbeta primers were used for the PCR. Original methodology: Later, an analysis found around 80 million unique TCR beta chains, and around 10 million of these were shared. Here immunoSEQ multiplex PCR was the method, and the copy in TCRdb shows in-frame clones only, minus some. V and J calls and clone size follow that table, whereas D and trimming were derived from the DNA. The table has some 180,000 clones, roughly 12% seen once.

The chain employs TRBV7-9 and TRBJ2-1, with TRBD1 matching over 11 bases. Input material: PBMCs. This clonotype was obtained from a man in his fifties or sixties in good health and CMV-seropositive. The CDR3 DNA reads TGTGCCAGCAGCCCCGATCCGGGACAGGGGGGTTCCTACAATGAGCAGTTCTTC. This translates into CASSPDPGQGGSYNEQFF.